These T cell receptor beta chains were read from a single sample in a study of cytomegalovirus exposure and HLA in healthy donors. Some clones are missing from TCRdb's copy, which holds only in-frame ones; the method was immunoSEQ multiplex PCR. The table has approximately 290,000 clones, about four fifths seen once. Sequenced: PBMCs. These receptors originate from a girl aged 2 to 9 in good health and CMV-seronegative. Each CDR3 is given with its conserved first and last residue. D genes are given only for firm matches. For some rows the clone size is stated as once, few or many, or as a class when expanded; others skip it.

size: NA; D: NA; length: 13; V: TRBV7-3; J: TRBJ1-1; CDR3: CASSSTRHTEAFF; DNA: TGTGCCAGCAGCAGCACTAGGCACACTGAAGCTTTCTTT
size: NA; D: NA; length: 14; V: TRBV5-1; J: TRBJ1-2; CDR3: CASSLGLQLYGYTF; DNA: TGCGCCAGCAGCTTGGGACTGCAACTCTATGGCTACACCTTC
size: NA; D: NA; length: 12; V: TRBV5-4; J: TRBJ1-1; CDR3: CASSSPTTKAFF; DNA: TGTGCCAGCAGCTCCCCGACGACTAAAGCTTTCTTT
size: NA; D: NA; length: 18; V: TRBV6-4; J: TRBJ1-6; CDR3: CASSDSNPWTGVNSPLHF; DNA: TGTGCCAGCAGTGACTCGAACCCTTGGACGGGAGTTAATTCACCCCTCCACTTT
size: NA; D: NA; length: 14; V: TRBV28; J: TRBJ1-5; CDR3: CASSPHPRGAPQHF; DNA: TGTGCCAGCAGCCCGCACCCGCGGGGGGCGCCCCAGCATTTT
size: NA; D: TRBD2; length: 15; V: TRBV5-1; J: TRBJ2-3; CDR3: CASRWTSGGADTQYF; DNA: TGCGCCAGCAGGTGGACTAGCGGGGGGGCAGATACGCAGTATTTT
size: NA; D: TRBD2; length: 13; V: TRBV27; J: TRBJ2-5; CDR3: CASTAAGQETQYF; DNA: TGTGCCAGCACAGCAGCGGGACAAGAGACCCAGTACTTC
size: NA; D: TRBD1; length: 13; V: TRBV4-2; J: TRBJ1-2; CDR3: CASSKDRFYGYTF; DNA: TGTGCCAGCAGCAAGGACAGGTTCTATGGCTACACCTTC
size: NA; D: TRBD1; length: 16; V: TRBV19; J: TRBJ2-7; CDR3: CASSSSDRGSSYEQYF; DNA: TGTGCCAGTAGTTCCTCCGACAGGGGATCCTCCTACGAGCAGTACTTC
size: NA; D: NA; length: 16; V: TRBV6-1; J: TRBJ2-2; CDR3: CASSEVAGARTGELFF; DNA: TGTGCCAGCAGTGAAGTCGCAGGGGCGAGGACCGGGGAGCTGTTTTTT
size: NA; D: TRBD2; length: 17; V: TRBV28; J: TRBJ2-3; CDR3: CASSRRPGLASTDTQYF; DNA: TGTGCCAGCAGCCGCCGACCGGGACTAGCGAGCACAGATACGCAGTATTTT
size: NA; D: TRBD1; length: 15; V: TRBV29-1; J: TRBJ1-5; CDR3: CSVSTGTGANQPQHF; DNA: TGCAGCGTTTCCACAGGGACAGGGGCAAATCAGCCCCAGCATTTT
size: NA; D: NA; length: 13; V: TRBV7-7; J: TRBJ2-1; CDR3: CASSLDSYNEQFF; DNA: TGTGCCAGCAGCTTAGATAGTTACAATGAGCAGTTCTTC
size: NA; D: TRBD1; length: 15; V: TRBV30; J: TRBJ2-5; CDR3: CAWSAWGQGKETQYF; DNA: TGTGCCTGGAGTGCATGGGGACAGGGGAAAGAGACCCAGTACTTC
size: NA; D: TRBD1; length: 13; V: TRBV5-1; J: TRBJ1-2; CDR3: CASGWTGFYGYTF; DNA: TGCGCCAGCGGGTGGACAGGTTTCTATGGCTACACCTTC
size: once; D: TRBD1; length: 14; V: TRBV27; J: TRBJ2-5; CDR3: CASSSGQGAETQYF; DNA: TGTGCCAGCAGTTCAGGACAGGGTGCGGAGACCCAGTACTTC
size: NA; D: NA; length: 12; V: TRBV19; J: TRBJ1-2; CDR3: CASKSTGRGYTF; DNA: TGTGCCAGTAAAAGCACAGGCCGGGGCTACACCTTC
size: NA; D: NA; length: 13; V: TRBV6-1; J: TRBJ2-5; CDR3: CASRGQSQETQYF; DNA: TGTGCCAGCAGAGGACAGTCCCAAGAGACCCAGTACTTC
size: NA; D: TRBD2; length: 11; V: TRBV7-9; J: TRBJ2-3; CDR3: CASSRQLAEYF; DNA: TGTGCCAGCAGCCGTCAACTAGCGGAGTATTTT
size: NA; D: NA; length: 15; V: TRBV27; J: TRBJ2-1; CDR3: CASRIRGMTYNEQFF; DNA: TGTGCCAGCCGGATAAGGGGGATGACCTACAATGAGCAGTTCTTC